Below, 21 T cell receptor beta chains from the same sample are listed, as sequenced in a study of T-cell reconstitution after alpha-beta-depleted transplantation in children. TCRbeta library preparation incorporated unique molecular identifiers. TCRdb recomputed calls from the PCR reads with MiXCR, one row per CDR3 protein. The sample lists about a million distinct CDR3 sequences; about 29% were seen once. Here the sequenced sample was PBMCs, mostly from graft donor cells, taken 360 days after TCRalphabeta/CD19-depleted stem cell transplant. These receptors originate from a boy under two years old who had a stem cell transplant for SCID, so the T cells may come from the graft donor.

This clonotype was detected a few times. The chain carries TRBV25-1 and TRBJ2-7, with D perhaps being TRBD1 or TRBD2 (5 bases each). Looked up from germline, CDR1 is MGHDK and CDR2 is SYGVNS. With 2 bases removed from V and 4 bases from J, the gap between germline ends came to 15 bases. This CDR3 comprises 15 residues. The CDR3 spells CASSEIGAPVYEQYF. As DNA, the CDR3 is TGTGCCAGCAGTGAAATCGGGGCCCCGGTTTACGAGCAGTACTTC.

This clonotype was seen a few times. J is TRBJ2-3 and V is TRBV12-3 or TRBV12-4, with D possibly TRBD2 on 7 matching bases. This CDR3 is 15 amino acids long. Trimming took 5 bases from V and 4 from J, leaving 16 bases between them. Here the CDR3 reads CASSHRGGAADTQYF. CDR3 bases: TGTGCCAGCAGTCACCGAGGGGGGGCGGCAGATACGCAGTATTTT.

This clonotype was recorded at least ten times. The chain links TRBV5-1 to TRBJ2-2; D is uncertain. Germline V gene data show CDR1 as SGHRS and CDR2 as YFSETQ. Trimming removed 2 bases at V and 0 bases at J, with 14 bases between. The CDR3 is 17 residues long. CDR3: CASSFEPTATNTGELFF. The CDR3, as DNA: TGCGCCAGCAGCTTCGAGCCAACAGCAACGAACACCGGGGAGCTGTTTTTT.

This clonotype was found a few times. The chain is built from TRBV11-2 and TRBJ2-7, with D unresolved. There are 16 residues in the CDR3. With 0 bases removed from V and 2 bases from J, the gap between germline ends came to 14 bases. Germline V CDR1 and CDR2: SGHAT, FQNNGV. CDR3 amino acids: CASSLDLGWATYEQYF. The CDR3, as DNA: TGTGCCAGCAGCTTAGATCTCGGGTGGGCAACCTACGAGCAGTACTTC.

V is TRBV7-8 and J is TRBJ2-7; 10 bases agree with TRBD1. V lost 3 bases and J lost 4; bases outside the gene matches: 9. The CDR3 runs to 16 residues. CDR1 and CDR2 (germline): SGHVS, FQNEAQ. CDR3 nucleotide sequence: TGTGCCAGCAGCTTGGGTCGTTGGGGACAGGGGTACGAGCAGTACTTC. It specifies CASSLGRWGQGYEQYF.

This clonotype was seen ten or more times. The CDR3 spells CASSSGDSSGANVLTF. The DNA of the CDR3 is TGCGCCAGCAGTTCCGGCGACAGCTCTGGGGCCAACGTCCTGACTTTC. The chain is built from TRBV5-1 and TRBJ2-6; D is possibly TRBD1 (5 bases). Germline CDR1 is SGHRS and CDR2 is YFSETQ. The ends were cut back, 5 bases at V and 0 bases at J, with 12 bases in the middle. CDR3 length: 16 residues.

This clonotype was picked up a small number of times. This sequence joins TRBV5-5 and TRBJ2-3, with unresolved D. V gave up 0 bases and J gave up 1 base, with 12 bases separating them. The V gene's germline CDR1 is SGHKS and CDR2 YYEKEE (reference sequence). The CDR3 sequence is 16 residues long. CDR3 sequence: CASSLGVGDGTDTQYF. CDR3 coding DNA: TGTGCCAGCAGCTTGGGAGTCGGCGACGGCACAGATACGCAGTATTTT.

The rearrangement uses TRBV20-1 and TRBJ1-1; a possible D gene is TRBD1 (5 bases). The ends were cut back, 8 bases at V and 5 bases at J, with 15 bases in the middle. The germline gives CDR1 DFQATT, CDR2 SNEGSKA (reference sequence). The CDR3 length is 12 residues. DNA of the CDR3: TGCAGTCTAATGGGGCGGGCAACTGAAGCTTTCTTT. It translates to CSLMGRATEAFF.

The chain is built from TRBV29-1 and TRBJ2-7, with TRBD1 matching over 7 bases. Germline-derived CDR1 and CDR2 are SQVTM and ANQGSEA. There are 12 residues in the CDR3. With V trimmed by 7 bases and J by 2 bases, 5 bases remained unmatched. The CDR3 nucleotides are TGCAGCGCCGCGACAGGGACCTACGAGCAGTACTTC. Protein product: CSAATGTYEQYF.

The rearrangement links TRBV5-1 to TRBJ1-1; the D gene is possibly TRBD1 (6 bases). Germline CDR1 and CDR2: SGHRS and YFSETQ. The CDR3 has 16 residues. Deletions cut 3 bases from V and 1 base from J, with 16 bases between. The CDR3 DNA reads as TGCGCCAGCAGCTACTTTCAGGGGCAGGGGAACACTGAAGCTTTCTTT. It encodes CASSYFQGQGNTEAFF.

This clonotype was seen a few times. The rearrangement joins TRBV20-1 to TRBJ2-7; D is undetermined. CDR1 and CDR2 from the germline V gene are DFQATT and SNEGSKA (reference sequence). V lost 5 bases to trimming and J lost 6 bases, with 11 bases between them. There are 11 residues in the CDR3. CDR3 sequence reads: CSALDWTEQYF. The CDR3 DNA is TGCAGTGCTTTGGATTGGACCGAGCAGTACTTC.

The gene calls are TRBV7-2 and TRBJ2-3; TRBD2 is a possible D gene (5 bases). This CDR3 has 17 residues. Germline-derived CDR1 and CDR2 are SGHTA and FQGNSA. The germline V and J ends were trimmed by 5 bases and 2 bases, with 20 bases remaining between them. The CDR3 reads CASSRPGSLGNTDTQYF. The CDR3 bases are TGTGCCAGCAGCCGACCCGGATCCCTCGGGAACACAGATACGCAGTATTTT.

The CDR3 DNA is TGTGCCAGCAGCCAAGTGAGGGCAAGGGGTGATAGCAATCAGCCCCAGCATTTT. Its protein product is CASSQVRARGDSNQPQHF. The J gene is TRBJ1-5, the V gene TRBV4-2, with D possibly matching TRBD1 (5 bases). V lost 1 base to trimming and J lost 0 bases, with 16 bases between them. This CDR3 is 18 amino acids long. Germline loops: CDR1 LGHNA, CDR2 YNFKEQ.

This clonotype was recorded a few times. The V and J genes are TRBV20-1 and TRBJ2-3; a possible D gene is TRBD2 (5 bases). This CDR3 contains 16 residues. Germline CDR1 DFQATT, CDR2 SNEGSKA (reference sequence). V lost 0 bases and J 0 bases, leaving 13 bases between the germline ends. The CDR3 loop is CSARDPASPSTDTQYF. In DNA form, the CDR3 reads TGCAGTGCTAGAGATCCGGCTAGCCCTAGCACAGATACGCAGTATTTT.

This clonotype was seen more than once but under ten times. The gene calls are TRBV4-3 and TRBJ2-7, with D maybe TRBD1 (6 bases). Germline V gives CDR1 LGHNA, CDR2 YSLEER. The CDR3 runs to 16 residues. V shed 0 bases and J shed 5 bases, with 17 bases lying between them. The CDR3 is CASSQDRQGMGHEQYF. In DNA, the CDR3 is TGCGCCAGCAGCCAAGATAGGCAGGGGATGGGCCACGAGCAGTACTTC.

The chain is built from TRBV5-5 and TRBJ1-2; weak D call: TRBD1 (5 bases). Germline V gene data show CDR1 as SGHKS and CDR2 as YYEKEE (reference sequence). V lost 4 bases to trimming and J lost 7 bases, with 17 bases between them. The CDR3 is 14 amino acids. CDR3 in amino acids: CASSPGTVSLGYTF. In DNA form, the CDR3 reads TGTGCCAGCAGCCCAGGGACCGTGTCCCTTGGCTACACCTTC. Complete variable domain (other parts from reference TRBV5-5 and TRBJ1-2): DAGVTQSPTHLIKTRGQQVTLRCSPISGHKSVSWYQQVLGQGPQFIFQYYEKEERGRGNFPDRFSARQFPNYSSELNVNALLLGDSALYLCASSPGTVSLGYTFGSGTRLTVV.

The DNA of the CDR3 is TGCGCCAGCAGCTATTGGACTACAGGATTACTCTACAATGAGCAGTTCTTC. Its protein is CASSYWTTGLLYNEQFF. The gene calls are TRBV5-1 and TRBJ2-1, with D perhaps TRBD2 (6 bases). Germline lookup yields CDR1 SGHRS and CDR2 YFSETQ. V lost 3 bases and J lost 3, with 19 bases in between. The CDR3 loop spans 17 amino acids. Variable domain in full (rest from reference TRBV5-1 and TRBJ2-1): KAGVTQTPRYLIKTRGQQVTLSCSPISGHRSVSWYQQTPGQGLQFLFEYFSETQRNKGNFPGRFSGRQFSNSRSEMNVSTLELGDSALYLCASSYWTTGLLYNEQFFGPGTRLTVL.

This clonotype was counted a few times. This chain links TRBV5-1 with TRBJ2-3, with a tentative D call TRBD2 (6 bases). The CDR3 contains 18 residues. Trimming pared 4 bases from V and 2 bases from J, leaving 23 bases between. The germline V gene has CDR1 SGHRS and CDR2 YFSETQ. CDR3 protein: CASSRGTDLEVYTDTQYF. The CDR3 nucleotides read TGCGCCAGCAGCCGGGGGACCGACCTCGAAGTCTACACAGATACGCAGTATTTT.

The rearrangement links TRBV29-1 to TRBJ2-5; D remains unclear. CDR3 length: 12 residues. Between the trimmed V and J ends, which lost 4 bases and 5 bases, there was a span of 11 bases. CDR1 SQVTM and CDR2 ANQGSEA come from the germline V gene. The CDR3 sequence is CSVGAGKETQYF. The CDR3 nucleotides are TGCAGCGTTGGGGCTGGGAAGGAGACCCAGTACTTC.

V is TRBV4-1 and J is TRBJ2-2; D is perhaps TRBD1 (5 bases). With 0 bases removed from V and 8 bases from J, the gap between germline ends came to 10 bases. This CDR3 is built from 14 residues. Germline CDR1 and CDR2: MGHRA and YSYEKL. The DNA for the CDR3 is TGCGCCAGCAGCCAAGATTCAGGGCCTGGGGAGCTGTTTTTT. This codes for CASSQDSGPGELFF.

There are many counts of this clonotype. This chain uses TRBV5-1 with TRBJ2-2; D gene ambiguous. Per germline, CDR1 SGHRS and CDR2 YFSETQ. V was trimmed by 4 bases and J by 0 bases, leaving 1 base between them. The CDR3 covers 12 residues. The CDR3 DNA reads TGCGCCAGCAGCCCGAACACCGGGGAGCTGTTTTTT. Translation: CASSPNTGELFF.